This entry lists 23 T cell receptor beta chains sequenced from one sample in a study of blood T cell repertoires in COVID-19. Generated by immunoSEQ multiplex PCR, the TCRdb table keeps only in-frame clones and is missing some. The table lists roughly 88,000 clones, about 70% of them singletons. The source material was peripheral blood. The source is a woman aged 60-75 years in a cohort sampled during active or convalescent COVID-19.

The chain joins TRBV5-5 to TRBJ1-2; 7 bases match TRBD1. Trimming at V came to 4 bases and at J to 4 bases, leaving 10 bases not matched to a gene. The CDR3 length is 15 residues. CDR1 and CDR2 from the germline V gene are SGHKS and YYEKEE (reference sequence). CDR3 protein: CASSGAGGSPYGYTF. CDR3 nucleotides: TGTGCCAGCAGCGGGGCAGGGGGGAGTCCCTATGGCTACACCTTC. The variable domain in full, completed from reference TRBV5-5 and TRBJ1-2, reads DAGVTQSPTHLIKTRGQQVTLRCSPISGHKSVSWYQQVLGQGPQFIFQYYEKEERGRGNFPDRFSARQFPNYSSELNVNALLLGDSALYLCASSGAGGSPYGYTFGSGTRLTVV.

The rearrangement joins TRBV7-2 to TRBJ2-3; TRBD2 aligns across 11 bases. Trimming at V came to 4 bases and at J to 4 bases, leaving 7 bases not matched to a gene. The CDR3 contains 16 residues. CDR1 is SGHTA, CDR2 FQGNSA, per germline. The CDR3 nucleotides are TGTGCCAGCAGCTCCAGACTAGCGGGGACCCCAGATACGCAGTATTTT. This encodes CASSSRLAGTPDTQYF.

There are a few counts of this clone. The CDR3: CASSLDPGLAKNIQYF. The CDR3 bases are TGTGCCAGCAGCTTGGATCCGGGACTTGCCAAAAACATTCAGTACTTC. The chain carries TRBV5-4 and TRBJ2-4, with D maybe TRBD2 (6 bases). The CDR3 length is 16 residues. Germline V lookup: CDR1 SGHNT, CDR2 YYREEE (reference sequence). V was trimmed by 0 bases and J by 1 base, leaving 11 bases between them. Together with reference TRBV5-4 and TRBJ2-4, the CDR3 gives the full variable domain: ETGVTQSPTHLIKTRGQQVTLRCSSQSGHNTVSWYQQALGQGPQFIFQYYREEENGRGNFPPRFSGLQFPNYSSELNVNALELDDSALYLCASSLDPGLAKNIQYFGAGTRLSVL.

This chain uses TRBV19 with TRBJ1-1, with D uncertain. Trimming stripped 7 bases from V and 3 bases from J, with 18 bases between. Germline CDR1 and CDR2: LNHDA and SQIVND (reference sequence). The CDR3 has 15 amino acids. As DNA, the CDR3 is TGTGCCAGTACCGGCGGGAAAACGATAGACACTGAAGCTTTCTTT. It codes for CASTGGKTIDTEAFF.

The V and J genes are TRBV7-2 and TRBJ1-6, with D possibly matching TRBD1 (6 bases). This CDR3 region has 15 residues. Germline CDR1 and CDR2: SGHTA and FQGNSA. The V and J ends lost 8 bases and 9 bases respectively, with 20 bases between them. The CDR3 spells CASRAGANHISPLHF. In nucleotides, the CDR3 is TGTGCCAGCCGAGCGGGGGCAAACCACATTTCACCCCTCCACTTT.

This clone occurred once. In nucleotides, the CDR3 is TGTGCCATCAGTGAACAACCGGGACAGACTAACTATGGCTACACCTTC. This sequence encodes CAISEQPGQTNYGYTF. The V gene is TRBV10-3, the J gene TRBJ1-2, with 7 bases lining up with TRBD1. J gave up 0 bases and V 3 bases, and 7 bases lay outside the gene matches. The germline CDR1 and CDR2 sequences are ENHRY and SYGVKD. This CDR3 has 16 residues.

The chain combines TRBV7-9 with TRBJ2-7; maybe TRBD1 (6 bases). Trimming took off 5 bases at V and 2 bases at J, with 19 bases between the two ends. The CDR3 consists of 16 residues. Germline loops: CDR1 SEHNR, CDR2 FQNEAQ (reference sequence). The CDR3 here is CASSPHPGHGAYEQYF. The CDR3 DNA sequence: TGTGCCAGCAGCCCACATCCGGGACACGGGGCCTACGAGCAGTACTTC.

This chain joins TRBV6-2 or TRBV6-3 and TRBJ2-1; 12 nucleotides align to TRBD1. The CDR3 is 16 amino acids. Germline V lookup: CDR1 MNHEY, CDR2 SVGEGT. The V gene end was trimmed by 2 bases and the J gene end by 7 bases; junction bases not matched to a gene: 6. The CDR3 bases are TGTGCCAGCAGTTACCTGGGACAGGGGGCGGGGAATGAGCAGTTCTTC. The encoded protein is CASSYLGQGAGNEQFF.

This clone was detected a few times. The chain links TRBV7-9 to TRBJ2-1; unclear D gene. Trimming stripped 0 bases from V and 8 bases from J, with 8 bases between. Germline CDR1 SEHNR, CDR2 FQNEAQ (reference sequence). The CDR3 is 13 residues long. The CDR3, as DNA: TGTGCCAGCAGCTTAGCGGCATGGCATGAGCAGTTCTTC. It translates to CASSLAAWHEQFF. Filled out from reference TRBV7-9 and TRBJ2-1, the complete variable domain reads DTGVSQNPRHKITKRGQNVTFRCDPISEHNRLYWYRQTLGQGPEFLTYFQNEAQLEKSRLLSDRFSAERPKGSFSTLEIQRTEQGDSAMYLCASSLAAWHEQFFGPGTRLTVL.

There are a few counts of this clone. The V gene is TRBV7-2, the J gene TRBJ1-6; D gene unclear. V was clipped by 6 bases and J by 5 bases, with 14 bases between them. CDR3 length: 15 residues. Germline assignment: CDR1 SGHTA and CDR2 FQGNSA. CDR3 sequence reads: CASRSSGVDNSPLHF. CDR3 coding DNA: TGTGCCAGCAGGTCTTCCGGGGTCGATAATTCACCCCTCCACTTT.

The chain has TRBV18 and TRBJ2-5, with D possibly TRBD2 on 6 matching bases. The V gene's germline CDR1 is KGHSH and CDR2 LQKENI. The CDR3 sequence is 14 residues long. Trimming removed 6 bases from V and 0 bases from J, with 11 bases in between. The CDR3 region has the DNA TGTGCCAGCTCGCGGGGCGGGTACCAAGAGACCCAGTACTTC. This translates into CASSRGGYQETQYF.

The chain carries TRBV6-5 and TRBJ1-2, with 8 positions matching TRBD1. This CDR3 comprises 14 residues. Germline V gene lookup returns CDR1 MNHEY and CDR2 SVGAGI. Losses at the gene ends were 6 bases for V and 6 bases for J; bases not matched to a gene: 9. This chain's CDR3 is CASSDRGGLDGYTF. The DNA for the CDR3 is TGTGCCAGCAGCGACAGGGGAGGTTTAGATGGCTACACCTTC.

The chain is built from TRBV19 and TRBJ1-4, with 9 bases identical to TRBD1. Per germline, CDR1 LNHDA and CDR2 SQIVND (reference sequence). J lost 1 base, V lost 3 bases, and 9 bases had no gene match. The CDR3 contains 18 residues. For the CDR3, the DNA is TGTGCCAGTAGTATCGCCGGGACAGGGTTTTTAACTAATGAAAAACTGTTTTTT. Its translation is CASSIAGTGFLTNEKLFF.

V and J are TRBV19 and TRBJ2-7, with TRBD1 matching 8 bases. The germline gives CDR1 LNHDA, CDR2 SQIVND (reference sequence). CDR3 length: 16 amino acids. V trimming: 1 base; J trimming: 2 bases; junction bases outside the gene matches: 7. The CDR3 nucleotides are TGTGCCAGTAGTATAGGTGGACAGGGAACGGCCTACGAGCAGTACTTC. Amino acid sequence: CASSIGGQGTAYEQYF. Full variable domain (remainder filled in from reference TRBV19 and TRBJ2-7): DGGITQSPKYLFRKEGQNVTLSCEQNLNHDAMYWYRQDPGQGLRLIYYSQIVNDFQKGDIAEGYSVSREKKESFPLTVTSAQKNPTAFYLCASSIGGQGTAYEQYFGPGTRLTVT.

The CDR3 reads CASSARTTPYEQYF. DNA for the CDR3: TGCGCCAGCAGCGCTCGGACTACCCCCTACGAGCAGTACTTC. The V and J genes are TRBV5-1 and TRBJ2-7; the D gene is possibly TRBD2 (6 bases). CDR1 SGHRS and CDR2 YFSETQ come from the germline V gene. The CDR3 sequence is 14 residues long. The germline V and J ends were trimmed by 4 bases and 2 bases, with 13 bases remaining between them.

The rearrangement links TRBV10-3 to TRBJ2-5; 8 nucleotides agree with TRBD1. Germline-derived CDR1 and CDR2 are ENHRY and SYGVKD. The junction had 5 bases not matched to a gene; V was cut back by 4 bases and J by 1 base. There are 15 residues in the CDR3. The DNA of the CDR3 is TGTGCCATCAGTGTAGCCCAGGGGGCCCAAGAGACCCAGTACTTC. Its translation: CAISVAQGAQETQYF.

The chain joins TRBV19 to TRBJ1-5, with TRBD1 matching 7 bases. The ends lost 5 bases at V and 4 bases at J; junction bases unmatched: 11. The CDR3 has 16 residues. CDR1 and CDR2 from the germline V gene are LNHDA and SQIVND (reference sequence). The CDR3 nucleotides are TGTGCCAGTAGTTCAAGGGACAGCGGCTTGAATCAGCCCCAGCATTTT. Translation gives CASSSRDSGLNQPQHF.

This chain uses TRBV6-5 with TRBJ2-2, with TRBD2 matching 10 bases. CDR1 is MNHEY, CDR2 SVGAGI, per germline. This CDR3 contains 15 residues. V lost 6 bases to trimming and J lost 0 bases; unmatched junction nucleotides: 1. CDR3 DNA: TGTGCCAGCAGGAGCGGGGGGGCGAACACCGGGGAGCTGTTTTTT. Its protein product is CASRSGGANTGELFF.

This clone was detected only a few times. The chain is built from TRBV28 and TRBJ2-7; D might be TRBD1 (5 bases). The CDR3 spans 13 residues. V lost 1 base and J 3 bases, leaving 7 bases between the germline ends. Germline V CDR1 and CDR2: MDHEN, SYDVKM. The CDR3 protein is CASSLFRDYEQYF. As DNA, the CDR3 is TGTGCCAGCAGTTTATTCAGGGACTACGAGCAGTACTTC.

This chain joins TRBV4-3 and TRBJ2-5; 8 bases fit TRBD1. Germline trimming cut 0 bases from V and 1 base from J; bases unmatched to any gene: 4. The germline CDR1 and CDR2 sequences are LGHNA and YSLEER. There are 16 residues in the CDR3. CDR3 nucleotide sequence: TGCGCCAGCAGCCAAGATGGCAGGGGGCCCCAAGAGACCCAGTACTTC. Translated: CASSQDGRGPQETQYF.

This chain's CDR3 is CASSQHGQTNYGYTF. CDR3 sequence (DNA): TGCGCCAGCAGCCAGCATGGACAGACCAACTATGGCTACACCTTC. This chain links TRBV4-3 with TRBJ1-2; D is possibly TRBD1 (6 bases). Germline V gene lookup returns CDR1 LGHNA and CDR2 YSLEER. Trimming removed 3 bases from V and 2 bases from J, with 13 bases in between. The CDR3 has 15 residues.

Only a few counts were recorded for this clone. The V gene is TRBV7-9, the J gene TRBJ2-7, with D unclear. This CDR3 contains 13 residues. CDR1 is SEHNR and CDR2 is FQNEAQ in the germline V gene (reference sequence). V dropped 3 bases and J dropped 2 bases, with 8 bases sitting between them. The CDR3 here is CASSLAVAYEQYF. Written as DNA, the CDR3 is TGTGCCAGCAGCTTGGCCGTTGCCTACGAGCAGTACTTC.

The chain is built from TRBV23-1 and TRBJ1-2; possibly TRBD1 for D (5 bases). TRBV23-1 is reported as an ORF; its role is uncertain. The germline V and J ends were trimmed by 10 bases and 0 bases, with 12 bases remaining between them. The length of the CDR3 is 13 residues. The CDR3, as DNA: TGCGCCAACCGGGGGGAAGCTAACTATGGCTACACCTTC. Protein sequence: CANRGEANYGYTF.